Sequencing of this T cell receptor (beta chain) was carried out in a study of shared clonotypes between healthy human individuals. It was CD45RO-negative cells, positively selected for CCR7, that made up naive CD8 cells, with terminally differentiated effector memory CD45RA+ cells excluded. Study conclusions and caveats: Sample collection involved blood only; tissue repertoires are likely different.

This clone has only one observation. No antigen is known for it. Per the germline V gene, CDR1 is SQVTM and CDR2 is ANQGSEA. The CDR3 covers 11 residues. Repertoires were generated with immunoSEQ multiplex PCR, while TCRdb's copy carries only in-frame clones and drops some. The data show some 2.1 million clones, with 85% to 95% seen just once and 1.1% held by the top ten. The TCR sequence derives from a man between 18 and 29 years old in good health. The sequenced material came from naive CD8+ T cells sorted from blood. The chain recombines TRBV29-1 with TRBJ2-1; a possible D gene is TRBD1 (5 bases). The CDR3 reads CSGKGLNEQFF. CDR3 coding DNA: TGCAGTGGTAAGGGGTTGAATGAGCAGTTCTTC.